The 18 T cell receptor beta chains reported below all come from one sample, sequenced in a study of blood T cell repertoires in COVID-19. The protocol was immunoSEQ multiplex PCR, while the TCRdb copy is restricted to in-frame clones and leaves out a portion. Of 400,000 to 550,000 clones detected, 70% to 90% appear once; the ten largest clones hold about 2.1%. Source material: PBMCs or T cells enriched from blood (not recorded which). Source of these receptors: a woman aged 18 to 35 with acute COVID-19.

The DNA of the CDR3 is TGTGCCAGCAGTGAATGGGGGGAAAACACCATATATTTT. Translated, it gives CASSEWGENTIYF. The chain joins TRBV25-1 to TRBJ1-3, with D possibly TRBD1 on 5 matching bases. This CDR3 is built from 13 residues. V gave up 1 base and J gave up 6 bases, with 7 bases separating them. Germline CDR1 and CDR2: MGHDK and SYGVNS.

The V and J genes are TRBV7-8 and TRBJ1-1, with 10 bases identical to TRBD1. Germline assignment: CDR1 SGHVS and CDR2 FQNEAQ. The ends lost 6 bases at V and 3 bases at J; junction bases unmatched: 4. CDR3 length: 14 residues. The CDR3 coding sequence is TGTGCCAGCAGTTTGGACAGGGGGGACACTGAAGCTTTCTTT. Translated: CASSLDRGDTEAFF.

As for this clone: The sample has other DNA sequences that encode this CDR3 too. The chain employs TRBV7-9 and TRBJ1-5; D possibly corresponds to TRBD1 (5 bases). Germline-derived CDR1 and CDR2 are SEHNR and FQNEAQ (reference sequence). V was trimmed by 0 bases and J by 4 bases, leaving 7 bases between them. This CDR3 region has 14 residues. The CDR3: CASSLAQGNQPQHF. The CDR3 region has the DNA TGTGCCAGCAGCTTAGCTCAGGGTAATCAGCCCCAGCATTTT. Variable domain in full (rest from reference TRBV7-9 and TRBJ1-5): DTGVSQNPRHKITKRGQNVTFRCDPISEHNRLYWYRQTLGQGPEFLTYFQNEAQLEKSRLLSDRFSAERPKGSFSTLEIQRTEQGDSAMYLCASSLAQGNQPQHFGDGTRLSIL.

This chain connects TRBV19 to TRBJ1-1; D is ambiguous. Trimming took 4 bases from V and 2 from J, leaving 11 bases between them. From germline, CDR1 is LNHDA and CDR2 SQIVND (reference sequence). CDR3 length: 14 residues. This CDR3 reads CASSRVGVNTEAFF. The CDR3 coding sequence is TGTGCCAGTAGTAGGGTCGGAGTCAACACTGAAGCTTTCTTT.

V is TRBV19 and J is TRBJ1-2; TRBD1 aligns across 8 bases. CDR1 and CDR2 from the germline V gene are LNHDA and SQIVND (reference sequence). The J segment lost 7 bases and the V segment lost 7 bases, leaving 11 bases of the junction unmatched. The CDR3 has 14 amino acids. CDR3 nucleotides: TGTGCCAGTACCATGGGACAGGAGAGGATTGGCTACACCTTC. Translated: CASTMGQERIGYTF.

The rearrangement joins TRBV19 to TRBJ1-3; 10 bases are a match to TRBD1. V lost 10 bases to trimming and J lost 0 bases; unmatched junction nucleotides: 6. Germline-derived CDR1 and CDR2 are LNHDA and SQIVND (reference sequence). This CDR3 is 15 amino acids long. CDR3 sequence reads: CATKTGGYSGNTIYF. DNA for the CDR3: TGTGCCACCAAGACAGGGGGCTACTCTGGAAACACCATATATTTT.

The rearrangement uses TRBV11-3 and TRBJ2-7; 7 positions match TRBD2. The CDR3 runs 14 residues. CDR1 SGHNT and CDR2 YENEEA come from the germline V gene. Trimming removed 4 bases from V and 3 bases from J; junction bases left unmatched: 6. CDR3 in amino acids: CASSSKSSGYEQYF. The CDR3 DNA follows: TGTGCCAGCAGCTCTAAGTCTAGCGGCTACGAGCAGTACTTC.

The chain is built from TRBV6-5 and TRBJ2-7; TRBD1 aligns across 7 bases. Per the germline V gene, CDR1 is MNHEY and CDR2 is SVGAGI. J lost 4 bases, V lost 7 bases, and 10 bases had no gene match. This CDR3 is 14 amino acids long. The CDR3 sequence: CASKRQGTAYEQYF. CDR3 in DNA: TGTGCCAGCAAAAGACAGGGAACGGCGTACGAGCAGTACTTC.

The chain has TRBV2 and TRBJ1-2, with TRBD1 as a possible D gene (5 bases). Trimming took 8 bases from V and 10 from J, leaving 20 bases between them. This CDR3 has 13 residues. CDR1 and CDR2 from the germline V gene are SNHLY and FYNNEI. CDR3 sequence: CASGVGANRAYTF. In DNA form, the CDR3 reads TGTGCCAGCGGGGTAGGGGCAAATCGTGCCTACACCTTC.

V is TRBV24-1 and J is TRBJ2-4; 8 nucleotides match TRBD2. This CDR3 region has 14 residues. Trimming took 5 bases from V and 5 from J; bases not matched to a gene: 4. Germline CDR1 is KGHDR and CDR2 is SFDVKD. Written as DNA, the CDR3 is TGTGCCACCAGTGGTCCAGCGGGAGAAAACATTCAGTACTTC. It encodes CATSGPAGENIQYF.

The genes are TRBV27 and TRBJ2-1; tentative D call: TRBD2 (5 bases). V dropped 7 bases and J dropped 2 bases, with 15 bases sitting between them. CDR3 size: 15 residues. Germline CDR1 is MNHEY and CDR2 is SMNVEV (reference sequence). CDR3 sequence (DNA): TGTGCCAGCACCGAAACTAGAAGTACCTACAATGAGCAGTTCTTC. Its protein is CASTETRSTYNEQFF.

V gene TRBV5-6 combines with J gene TRBJ2-7, with 10 bases matching TRBD1. This CDR3 region has 13 residues. Trimming cost V 3 bases and J 6 bases; bases outside gene matches: 3. Germline values: CDR1 SGHDT, CDR2 YYEEEE. DNA of the CDR3: TGTGCCAGCAGCTCCGGGACAGGGGTCGAGCAGTACTTC. It translates to CASSSGTGVEQYF.

The rearrangement joins TRBV27 to TRBJ1-6; the match to TRBD1 covers 8 bases. The CDR3 consists of 15 residues. The germline gives CDR1 MNHEY, CDR2 SMNVEV (reference sequence). V dropped 1 base and J dropped 10; count of bases not matched to a gene: 6. In DNA form, the CDR3 reads TGTGCCAGCAGTTTATTAAGTGACAGGGGATCACCCCTCCACTTT. Its translation is CASSLLSDRGSPLHF.

This chain uses TRBV7-9 with TRBJ2-7; a weak D match, TRBD2 (7 bases). The CDR3 has 16 residues. Germline loops: CDR1 SEHNR, CDR2 FQNEAQ (reference sequence). The V and J ends lost 4 bases and 3 bases respectively, with 19 bases between them. The CDR3 nucleotides are TGTGCCAGCAGCTACTCTTACGGGGGGCTTGACTACGAGCAGTACTTC. It yields the protein CASSYSYGGLDYEQYF.

The chain has TRBV7-2 and TRBJ2-5, with D possibly TRBD2 on 5 matching bases. The V and J ends lost 5 bases and 1 base respectively, with 8 bases between them. Germline assignment: CDR1 SGHTA and CDR2 FQGNSA. The CDR3 contains 13 residues. The CDR3, as DNA: TGTGCCAGCAGCCGCGGACTCCAAGAGACCCAGTACTTC. It translates to CASSRGLQETQYF.

V usage is TRBV25-1 and J usage is TRBJ2-1; D might be TRBD2 (5 bases). V shed 3 bases and J shed 12 bases, with 12 bases lying between them. This CDR3 has 12 residues. Germline CDR1 is MGHDK and CDR2 is SYGVNS. The chain's CDR3 is CASSETWEWQFF. CDR3 coding DNA: TGTGCCAGCAGTGAGACGTGGGAGTGGCAGTTCTTC.

Concerning this clone itself: This sample also contains other DNA sequences that code for the same CDR3. V is TRBV29-1 and J is TRBJ2-2, with TRBD1 matching 7 bases. The trim removed 3 bases at V and 5 bases at J, leaving 0 bases unmatched. The CDR3 covers 12 residues. Germline CDR1 is SQVTM and CDR2 is ANQGSEA. CDR3 nucleotide sequence: TGCAGCGTTGACAGGGGGACCGGGGAGCTGTTTTTT. It specifies CSVDRGTGELFF.

The V and J genes are TRBV10-1 and TRBJ1-1; 7 bases line up with TRBD1. The CDR3 has 14 residues. Germline CDR1 reads WNHNN; CDR2 reads SYGVQD (reference sequence). V shed 0 bases and J 5 bases; nucleotides not matched to a gene: 3. As DNA, the CDR3 is TGCGCCAGCAGTGAGTCGACAGGGCGAACTGAAGCTTTCTTT. This sequence encodes CASSESTGRTEAFF.